The 5 T cell receptor beta chains below all came from one sample that was sequenced in a study of T cells in Graves' hyperthyroidism and ophthalmopathy (dated by TCRdb to the late 2010s). Library generation was performed with multiplex PCR. The run used an Illumina HiSeq 2000. Amplification of TCR beta CDR3 regions was carried out from RNA transcripts. The TCR CDR3 was subjected to a first round of RT-PCR using the HTBI primer set and the Qiagen OneStep RT-PCR kit. TCRdb redid the processing of the public reads, applying fastp at Q25 and MiXCR, and retained in-frame beta chains. Each entry merges the rows of one CDR3 protein and shows their most common DNA and genes. In this sample the table shows nearly 600,000 distinct CDR3 sequences, approximately 15% of which occur a single time. The leading ten clones occupy around 5.4% of the sample. Sequences were obtained from blood. The receptors originated from a woman in her 30s with Graves' hyperthyroidism that later progressed to Graves' ophthalmopathy.

There are many counts of this clonotype. This sequence joins TRBV6-1 and TRBJ1-2; no clear D. The CDR3 contains 18 residues. V was cut by 5 bases and J by 5 bases, with 27 bases left in between. Germline V gives CDR1 MNHNS, CDR2 SASEGT. CDR3 residues: CASSQRTLQRPAPYGYTF. CDR3 bases: TGTGCCAGCAGTCAACGGACTCTGCAGCGCCCCGCACCTTATGGCTACACCTTC.

This clonotype has only a few counts. The chain carries TRBV19 and TRBJ2-7; tentative D call: TRBD1 (7 bases). The germline V gene has CDR1 LNHDA and CDR2 SQIVND (reference sequence). The CDR3 totals 12 residues. V was pared by 5 bases and J by 6 bases, with 11 bases between. CDR3 protein: CASSPQGGEQYF. CDR3 sequence (DNA): TGTGCCAGTAGTCCTCAGGGGGGCGAGCAGTACTTC.

A remark on this clonotype: A much larger clonotype is one base distant, so this may be a read error. The chain recombines TRBV12-3 or TRBV12-4 with TRBJ2-1; the match to TRBD1 covers 9 bases. This CDR3 region has 15 residues. V dropped 10 bases and J dropped 7; count of bases not matched to a gene: 14. The CDR3 sequence: CANTLGQGKRNEQFF. The CDR3 DNA follows: TGTGCCAACACCCTCGGACAGGGGAAAAGGAATGAGCAGTTCTTC.

This clonotype was counted at least ten times. V and J are TRBV7-9 and TRBJ2-3; maybe TRBD2 (5 bases). V was clipped by 4 bases and J by 5 bases, with 16 bases between them. The CDR3 totals 15 residues. Germline V CDR1 and CDR2: SEHNR, FQNEAQ (reference sequence). The CDR3 region is CASSSTGFARDTQYF. The CDR3 DNA reads TGTGCCAGCAGCTCTACGGGATTCGCGCGAGATACGCAGTATTTT. Using reference TRBV7-9 and TRBJ2-3 for the parts outside the CDR3, the full variable domain is DTGVSQNPRHKITKRGQNVTFRCDPISEHNRLYWYRQTLGQGPEFLTYFQNEAQLEKSRLLSDRFSAERPKGSFSTLEIQRTEQGDSAMYLCASSSTGFARDTQYFGPGTRLTVL.

V gene TRBV30 combines with J gene TRBJ2-5, with D tentatively TRBD1 or TRBD2 (5 bases each). Germline V lookup: CDR1 GTSNPN, CDR2 SVGIG (reference sequence). The CDR3 runs 14 residues. The germline V and J ends were trimmed by 0 bases and 5 bases, with 13 bases remaining between them. The CDR3 here is CAWSVGSGTETQYF. CDR3 DNA: TGTGCCTGGAGTGTAGGATCTGGGACGGAGACCCAGTACTTC.